One sample yielded the 30 T cell receptor beta chains listed below, sequenced in a study of T cell changes during pregnancy in multiple sclerosis. The table came from immunoSEQ multiplex PCR; TCRdb's copy has only in-frame clones and leaves some out. This table holds fewer than 70,000 clones, about 87% found once. Sequences were obtained from peripheral blood from another person, used as feeder cells. The receptor source for this set is a human donor whose cells served as feeder cells for cultures in a pregnancy study.

V gene TRBV5-1 combines with J gene TRBJ2-3; 8 nucleotides agree with TRBD2. Per germline, CDR1 SGHRS and CDR2 YFSETQ. The trim removed 2 bases at V and 1 base at J, leaving 6 bases unmatched. The CDR3 is 16 amino acids. The CDR3 reads CASSLLAVGGTDTQYF. CDR3 coding DNA: TGCGCCAGCAGCTTACTAGCGGTGGGGGGCACAGATACGCAGTATTTT.

CDR3 coding DNA: TGTGCCAGCAGCCGGGAGGGTCGCGCTGAAGCTTTCTTT. This encodes CASSREGRAEAFF. The chain recombines TRBV2 with TRBJ1-1; no clear D. The length of the CDR3 is 13 residues. The V and J ends lost 6 bases and 6 bases respectively, with 14 bases between them. The germline gives CDR1 SNHLY, CDR2 FYNNEI. The variable domain in full, with the rest retrieved from reference TRBV2 and TRBJ1-1, is EPEVTQTPSHQVTQMGQEVILRCVPISNHLYFYWYRQILGQKVEFLVSFYNNEISEKSEIFDDQFSVERPDGSNFTLKIRSTKLEDSAMYFCASSREGRAEAFFGQGTRLTVV.

This chain uses TRBV5-1 with TRBJ2-5; D may be TRBD1 (5 bases). V dropped 1 base and J dropped 1 base, with 8 bases sitting between them. The germline V gene has CDR1 SGHRS and CDR2 YFSETQ. The CDR3 is 14 amino acids. As DNA, the CDR3 is TGCGCCAGCAGCTTGTTAGGGGTCCAAGAGACCCAGTACTTC. This codes for CASSLLGVQETQYF. The whole variable domain, remainder taken from reference TRBV5-1 and TRBJ2-5, is KAGVTQTPRYLIKTRGQQVTLSCSPISGHRSVSWYQQTPGQGLQFLFEYFSETQRNKGNFPGRFSGRQFSNSRSEMNVSTLELGDSALYLCASSLLGVQETQYFGPGTRLLVL.

The V and J genes are TRBV28 and TRBJ1-5, with 10 bases aligning to TRBD1. The CDR3 is 15 amino acids. From germline, CDR1 is MDHEN and CDR2 SYDVKM. Trimming took 6 bases from V and 6 from J; bases not matched to a gene: 8. CDR3 region: CASRPGTGERQPQHF. The CDR3 coding sequence is TGTGCCAGCAGACCCGGGACAGGGGAGCGTCAGCCCCAGCATTTT.

The rearrangement links TRBV18 to TRBJ2-5; TRBD1 is a possible D gene (5 bases). V was shortened by 4 bases and J by 0 bases, with 6 bases between the two germline ends. The CDR3 has 13 residues. Germline V gene data show CDR1 as KGHSH and CDR2 as LQKENI. The CDR3 coding sequence is TGTGCCAGCTCACGGACATACCAAGAGACCCAGTACTTC. This codes for CASSRTYQETQYF.

The chain recombines TRBV2 with TRBJ2-7; no definite D call. The CDR3 is 14 amino acids. V was trimmed by 0 bases and J by 0 bases, leaving 6 bases between them. The germline CDR1 and CDR2 sequences are SNHLY and FYNNEI. This CDR3 reads CASSEAGPSYEQYF. The DNA of the CDR3 is TGTGCCAGCAGTGAAGCAGGTCCCTCCTACGAGCAGTACTTC. Complete variable domain (other parts from reference TRBV2 and TRBJ2-7): EPEVTQTPSHQVTQMGQEVILRCVPISNHLYFYWYRQILGQKVEFLVSFYNNEISEKSEIFDDQFSVERPDGSNFTLKIRSTKLEDSAMYFCASSEAGPSYEQYFGPGTRLTVT.

This chain joins TRBV5-5 and TRBJ2-5, with 7 bases fitting TRBD1. Trimming removed 2 bases from V and 5 bases from J; junction bases left unmatched: 6. Germline V gene lookup returns CDR1 SGHKS and CDR2 YYEKEE (reference sequence). The CDR3 length is 14 residues. CDR3 sequence: CASSFPTGYETQYF. As DNA, the CDR3 is TGTGCCAGCAGCTTCCCGACAGGGTACGAGACCCAGTACTTC.

The chain has TRBV9 and TRBJ1-2; a weak D match, TRBD1 (5 bases). Trimming removed 2 bases at V and 0 bases at J, with 11 bases between. This CDR3 is built from 15 residues. The germline V gene encodes CDR1 SGDLS and CDR2 YYNGEE. The DNA of the CDR3 is TGTGCCAGCAGCGTTTGGGGCAGAACTAACTATGGCTACACCTTC. The encoded protein is CASSVWGRTNYGYTF.

This rearrangement joins TRBV25-1 to TRBJ2-7; 8 nucleotides match TRBD1. The V segment lost 6 bases and the J segment 5 bases; nucleotides outside the gene matches: 9. Germline-derived CDR1 and CDR2 are MGHDK and SYGVNS. This CDR3 is 14 amino acids long. The chain's CDR3 is CASRDRTGLNEQYF. The CDR3 DNA sequence: TGTGCCAGCAGAGATAGGACAGGGTTAAACGAGCAGTACTTC.

The rearrangement uses TRBV10-3 and TRBJ2-7; D is perhaps TRBD2 (6 bases). Germline CDR1 and CDR2: ENHRY and SYGVKD. The V end was cut by 9 bases, the J end by 0 bases, with 12 bases between. CDR3 length: 13 amino acids. The CDR3 DNA reads TGTGCCATAGGCGGGACCAGCTCCTACGAGCAGTACTTC. This sequence encodes CAIGGTSSYEQYF.

The chain uses TRBV7-2 and TRBJ1-2; D not resolved. The CDR3 sequence is 15 residues long. Trimming removed 5 bases at V and 8 bases at J, with 21 bases between. Germline V gene lookup returns CDR1 SGHTA and CDR2 FQGNSA. DNA of the CDR3: TGTGCCAGCAGCCCCACCCCCAGTGGCACCAACGGCTACACCTTC. It is translated as CASSPTPSGTNGYTF.

The chain carries TRBV18 and TRBJ1-5; 7 nucleotides align to TRBD1. Trimming at V came to 4 bases and at J to 5 bases, leaving 2 bases not matched to a gene. The length of the CDR3 is 13 residues. Germline V gives CDR1 KGHSH, CDR2 LQKENI. The CDR3 loop is CASSQGADQPQHF. CDR3 in DNA: TGTGCCAGCTCACAGGGGGCGGATCAGCCCCAGCATTTT.

V usage is TRBV5-1 and J usage is TRBJ2-3, with a weak D call TRBD1 (6 bases). CDR1 SGHRS and CDR2 YFSETQ come from the germline V gene. V gave up 2 bases and J gave up 7 bases, with 20 bases separating them. This CDR3 is 16 amino acids long. The chain's CDR3 is CASSLGGRGSLYTQYF. CDR3 nucleotide sequence: TGCGCCAGCAGCTTAGGGGGAAGGGGGTCTCTGTATACGCAGTATTTT.

This clone was detected once. V and J are TRBV7-2 and TRBJ1-3; TRBD1 might be the D (5 bases). V lost 1 base, J lost 2 bases, and 6 bases lay in between. Germline values: CDR1 SGHTA, CDR2 FQGNSA. This CDR3 spans 14 amino acids. Here the CDR3 DNA reads TGTGCCAGCAGCTTAGGACAGACTGGAAACACCATATATTTT. This gives the protein CASSLGQTGNTIYF.

The genes are TRBV2 and TRBJ2-2; no clear D. Germline V CDR1 and CDR2: SNHLY, FYNNEI. This CDR3 region has 12 residues. V lost 7 bases and J 8 bases, leaving 11 bases between the germline ends. The chain's CDR3 is CASTAARGELFF. As DNA, the CDR3 is TGTGCCAGCACCGCGGCCCGGGGGGAGCTGTTTTTT.

The chain carries TRBV28 and TRBJ1-1; the match to TRBD1 covers 7 bases. Germline CDR1 is MDHEN and CDR2 is SYDVKM. The V segment lost 4 bases and the J segment 5 bases; nucleotides outside the gene matches: 4. This CDR3 region has 13 residues. The CDR3: CASSSVRGTEAFF. CDR3 bases: TGTGCCAGCAGTTCTGTCAGGGGGACTGAAGCTTTCTTT.

The chain combines TRBV19 with TRBJ2-3, with D perhaps matching TRBD1 (6 bases). CDR1 is LNHDA, CDR2 SQIVND, per germline (reference sequence). V lost 4 bases and J 6 bases, leaving 14 bases between the germline ends. The CDR3 contains 14 residues. CDR3 sequence: CASSRGPLGDTQYF. The CDR3 nucleotides read TGTGCCAGTAGTAGGGGGCCTCTGGGGGATACGCAGTATTTT. Variable domain in full (rest from reference TRBV19 and TRBJ2-3): DGGITQSPKYLFRKEGQNVTLSCEQNLNHDAMYWYRQDPGQGLRLIYYSQIVNDFQKGDIAEGYSVSREKKESFPLTVTSAQKNPTAFYLCASSRGPLGDTQYFGPGTRLTVL.

The chain combines TRBV27 with TRBJ1-5, with D unresolved. There are 13 residues in the CDR3. With 8 bases removed from V and 7 bases from J, the gap between germline ends came to 15 bases. Germline CDR1 is MNHEY and CDR2 is SMNVEV (reference sequence). CDR3: CASALGNYQPQHF. CDR3 coding DNA: TGTGCCAGCGCGCTGGGGAACTACCAGCCCCAGCATTTT.

This chain uses TRBV19 with TRBJ1-2; no clear D gene. Trimming took 3 bases from V and 12 from J, leaving 17 bases between them. Germline lookup yields CDR1 LNHDA and CDR2 SQIVND (reference sequence). CDR3 size: 13 residues. This CDR3 is CASSIDGELEHTF. Here the CDR3 DNA reads TGTGCCAGTAGTATTGACGGTGAACTGGAGCACACCTTC.

The chain couples TRBV5-1 to TRBJ2-7; D perhaps matches TRBD1 (5 bases). This CDR3 is 13 amino acids long. Trimming cost V 2 bases and J 5 bases, with 11 bases left between them. Germline V lookup: CDR1 SGHRS, CDR2 YFSETQ. CDR3 sequence: CASSFQGADEQYF. In nucleotides, the CDR3 is TGCGCCAGCAGCTTTCAAGGGGCCGACGAGCAGTACTTC.

The CDR3 region has the DNA TGTGCCAGCAGCCAGGGGGACATTCAGTACTTC. This translates into CASSQGDIQYF. J is TRBJ2-4 and V is TRBV7-2, with TRBD1 matching over 7 bases. This CDR3 is 11 amino acids long. V trimming: 5 bases; J trimming: 8 bases; junction bases outside the gene matches: 0. Germline V lookup: CDR1 SGHTA, CDR2 FQGNSA.

The genes are TRBV28 and TRBJ2-7, with TRBD1 matching 12 bases. Germline lookup yields CDR1 MDHEN and CDR2 SYDVKM. The CDR3 contains 14 residues. V dropped 8 bases and J dropped 7; count of bases not matched to a gene: 9. The CDR3 DNA follows: TGTGCCAGCTCCGGGACAGGGGGCTTGAGGGAGCAGTACTTC. Encoded protein: CASSGTGGLREQYF.

This clone was counted a single time. The chain has TRBV5-6 and TRBJ2-1; TRBD1 aligns across 9 bases. Germline V CDR1 and CDR2: SGHDT, YYEEEE. V shed 3 bases, J shed 14 bases, and the junction held 9 bases outside the gene matches. The CDR3 totals 13 residues. For the CDR3, the DNA is TGTGCCAGCAGCTCCCCCGGGACAGGGAAAAAGTTCTTC. As protein: CASSSPGTGKKFF.

This chain links TRBV9 with TRBJ1-6; D is ambiguous. The length of the CDR3 is 14 residues. Per germline, CDR1 SGDLS and CDR2 YYNGEE. The V end was cut by 0 bases, the J end by 7 bases, with 8 bases between. CDR3 sequence: CASSVVGSNSPLHF. The CDR3 DNA follows: TGTGCCAGCAGCGTAGTGGGCAGCAATTCACCCCTCCACTTT.

This rearrangement joins TRBV28 to TRBJ1-4, with 7 bases fitting TRBD1. The CDR3 is made up of 12 amino acids. The ends lost 7 bases at V and 7 bases at J; junction bases unmatched: 3. Germline values: CDR1 MDHEN, CDR2 SYDVKM. The CDR3 DNA reads TGTGCCAGCAAGGGGGCGAGTGAAAAACTGTTTTTT. Residues: CASKGASEKLFF.

The CDR3 sequence is CASSTRAYGYTF. For the CDR3, the DNA is TGTGCCAGCAGCACCAGGGCCTATGGCTACACCTTC. The chain combines TRBV5-5 with TRBJ1-2; D perhaps matches TRBD1 (5 bases). V was shortened by 4 bases and J by 4 bases, with 8 bases between the two germline ends. The CDR3 consists of 12 residues. Germline V gives CDR1 SGHKS, CDR2 YYEKEE (reference sequence).

This chain connects TRBV6-5 to TRBJ1-1, with D perhaps TRBD1 (6 bases). This CDR3 region has 14 residues. V gave up 2 bases and J gave up 2 bases, with 9 bases separating them. Germline CDR1 is MNHEY and CDR2 is SVGAGI. For the CDR3, the DNA is TGTGCCAGCAGTTACGGGGGCGGTAACACTGAAGCTTTCTTT. Its translation is CASSYGGGNTEAFF.

The genes are TRBV6-5 and TRBJ1-4; 7 nucleotides line up with TRBD1. J lost 8 bases, V lost 5 bases, and 8 bases had no gene match. In germline, CDR1 is MNHEY, CDR2 SVGAGI. CDR3 length: 14 amino acids. The CDR3 region has the DNA TGTGCCAGCAGTCGCGACAGGGACTTAGAAAAACTGTTTTTT. As protein: CASSRDRDLEKLFF.

The chain combines TRBV5-4 with TRBJ1-6; possible D gene TRBD1, 5 bases. The CDR3 runs 14 residues. Looked up from germline, CDR1 is SGHNT and CDR2 is YYREEE (reference sequence). V was clipped by 3 bases and J by 8 bases, with 12 bases between them. The CDR3 coding sequence is TGTGCCAGCAGCTCGCCGACGGGGGATTCACCCCTCCACTTT. Translated, it gives CASSSPTGDSPLHF.

The chain employs TRBV7-2 and TRBJ1-3, with D unclear. Germline CDR1 and CDR2: SGHTA and FQGNSA. The CDR3 totals 15 residues. V was cut by 4 bases and J by 0 bases, with 10 bases left in between. This CDR3 reads CASSSPGLSGNTIYF. Here the CDR3 DNA reads TGTGCCAGCAGCTCCCCCGGCCTCTCTGGAAACACCATATATTTT.